One sample yielded the 4 T cell receptor beta chains listed below, sequenced in a study of cytomegalovirus exposure and HLA in healthy donors. TCRdb's table, derived via immunoSEQ multiplex PCR, lists solely in-frame clones and lacks some. The table lists about 200,000 clones, around 80% of them singletons. The specimen was PBMCs. These TCRs come from a woman between 25 and 40 years old in good health and CMV-seronegative.

The rearrangement uses TRBV10-3 and TRBJ2-5; TRBD1 aligns across 9 bases. The J call may be in error: the DNA end matches TRBJ2-7 better. The CDR3 has 12 residues. Germline CDR1 ENHRY, CDR2 SYGVKD. CDR3 sequence: CAIRGQGNEQYF. The CDR3 DNA is TGTGCCATCAGAGGACAGGGGAACGAGCAGTACTTC.

The genes are TRBV11-2 and TRBJ1-6, with 9 bases aligning to TRBD1. After removal of 5 bases from V and 5 bases from J, the junction contained 4 bases not matched to a gene. The CDR3 extends over 15 amino acids. Looked up from germline, CDR1 is SGHAT and CDR2 is FQNNGV. CDR3 bases: TGTGCCAGCAGCATCAGACAGGGGGATAATTCACCCCTCCACTTT. Its translation: CASSIRQGDNSPLHF.

CDR3 nucleotides: TGTGCCAGCAGCTTGGGGGGGGGAAGAGAGACCCAGTACTTC. This codes for CASSLGGGRETQYF. The gene calls are TRBV5-4 and TRBJ2-5, with 7 bases fitting TRBD2. This CDR3 comprises 14 residues. Germline-derived CDR1 and CDR2 are SGHNT and YYREEE (reference sequence). Germline trimming cut 0 bases from V and 4 bases from J; bases unmatched to any gene: 3.

This rearrangement joins TRBV5-1 to TRBJ1-2; possibly TRBD1 for D (5 bases). With 4 bases removed from V and 6 bases from J, the gap between germline ends came to 16 bases. The CDR3 contains 14 residues. The germline gives CDR1 SGHRS, CDR2 YFSETQ. The CDR3 region is CASSPADGGNGYTF. The CDR3 DNA follows: TGCGCCAGCAGCCCCGCCGACGGGGGAAATGGCTACACCTTC.